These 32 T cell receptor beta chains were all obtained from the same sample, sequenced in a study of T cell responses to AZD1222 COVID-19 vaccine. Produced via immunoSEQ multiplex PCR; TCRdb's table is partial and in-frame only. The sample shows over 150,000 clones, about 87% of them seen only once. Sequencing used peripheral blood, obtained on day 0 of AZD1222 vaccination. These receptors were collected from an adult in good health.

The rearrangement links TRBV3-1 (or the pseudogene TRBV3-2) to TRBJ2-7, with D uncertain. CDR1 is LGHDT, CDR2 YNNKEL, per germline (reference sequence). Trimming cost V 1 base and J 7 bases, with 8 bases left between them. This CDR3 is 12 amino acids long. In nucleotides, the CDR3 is TGTGCCAGCAGCCAAGGTAGTTGGGAGCAGTACTTC. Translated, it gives CASSQGSWEQYF.

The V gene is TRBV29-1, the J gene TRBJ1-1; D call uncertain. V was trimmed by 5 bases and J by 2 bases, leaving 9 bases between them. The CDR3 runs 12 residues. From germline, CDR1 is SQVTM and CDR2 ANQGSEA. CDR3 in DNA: TGCAGCGTTCAACGGGCTAACACTGAAGCTTTCTTT. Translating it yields CSVQRANTEAFF.

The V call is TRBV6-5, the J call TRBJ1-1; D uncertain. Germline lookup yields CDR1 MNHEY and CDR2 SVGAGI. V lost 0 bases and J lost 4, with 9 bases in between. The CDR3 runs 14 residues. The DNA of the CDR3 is TGTGCCAGCAGTTACTCGAAACTAAGCACTGAAGCTTTCTTT. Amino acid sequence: CASSYSKLSTEAFF.

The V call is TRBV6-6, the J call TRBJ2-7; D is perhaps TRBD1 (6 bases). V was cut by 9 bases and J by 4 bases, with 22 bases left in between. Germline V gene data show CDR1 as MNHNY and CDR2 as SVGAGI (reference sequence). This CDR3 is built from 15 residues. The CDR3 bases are TGTGCCAGTTTCTATCCGGGACGGGGACAATACGAGCAGTACTTC. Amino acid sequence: CASFYPGRGQYEQYF.

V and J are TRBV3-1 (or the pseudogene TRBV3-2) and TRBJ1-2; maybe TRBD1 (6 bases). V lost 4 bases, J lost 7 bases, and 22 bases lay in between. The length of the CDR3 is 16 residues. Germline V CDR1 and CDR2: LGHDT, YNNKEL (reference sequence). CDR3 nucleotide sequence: TGTGCCAGCAGCCGAACATGGGGGGCGGGCCAGGGTGGCTACACCTTC. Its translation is CASSRTWGAGQGGYTF.

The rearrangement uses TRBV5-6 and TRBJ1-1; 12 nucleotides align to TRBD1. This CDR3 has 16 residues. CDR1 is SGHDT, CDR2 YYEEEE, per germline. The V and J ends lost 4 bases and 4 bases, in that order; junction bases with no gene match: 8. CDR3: CASSVGTGGGITEAFF. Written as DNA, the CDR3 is TGTGCCAGCAGCGTAGGGACAGGGGGCGGTATCACTGAAGCTTTCTTT.

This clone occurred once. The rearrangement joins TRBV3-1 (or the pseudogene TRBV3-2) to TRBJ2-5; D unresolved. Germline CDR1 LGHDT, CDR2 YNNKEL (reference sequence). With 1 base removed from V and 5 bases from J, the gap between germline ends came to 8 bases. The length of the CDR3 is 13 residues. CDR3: CASSQGKLETQYF. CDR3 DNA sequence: TGTGCCAGCAGCCAAGGTAAGCTGGAGACCCAGTACTTC.

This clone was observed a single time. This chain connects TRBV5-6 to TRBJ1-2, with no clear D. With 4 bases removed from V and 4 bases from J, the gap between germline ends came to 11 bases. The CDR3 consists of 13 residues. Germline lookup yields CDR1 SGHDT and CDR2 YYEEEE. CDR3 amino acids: CASSPPGGYGYTF. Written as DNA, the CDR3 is TGTGCCAGCAGCCCCCCAGGAGGCTATGGCTACACCTTC.

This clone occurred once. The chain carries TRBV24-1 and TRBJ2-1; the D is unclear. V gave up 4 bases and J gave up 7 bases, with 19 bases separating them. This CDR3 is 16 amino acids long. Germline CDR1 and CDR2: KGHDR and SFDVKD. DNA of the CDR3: TGTGCCACCAGTGACCCTGGTTCCCGTTTGGGGAATGAGCAGTTCTTC. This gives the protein CATSDPGSRLGNEQFF.

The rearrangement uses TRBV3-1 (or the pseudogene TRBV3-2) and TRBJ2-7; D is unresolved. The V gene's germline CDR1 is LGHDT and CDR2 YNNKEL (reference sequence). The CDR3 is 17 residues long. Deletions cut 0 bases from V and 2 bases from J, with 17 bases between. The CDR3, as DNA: TGTGCCAGCAGCCAAGATTGTACCCGGAAAATGGCCTACGAGCAGTACTTC. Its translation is CASSQDCTRKMAYEQYF.

The CDR3 loop is CASTRGTDTQYF. The CDR3 nucleotides are TGTGCCAGCACGAGGGGCACAGATACGCAGTATTTT. V is TRBV12-3 or TRBV12-4 and J is TRBJ2-3; possibly TRBD2 for D (5 bases). The CDR3 spans 12 residues. The V gene lost 7 bases and the J gene lost 1 base, with 6 bases spanning the gap.

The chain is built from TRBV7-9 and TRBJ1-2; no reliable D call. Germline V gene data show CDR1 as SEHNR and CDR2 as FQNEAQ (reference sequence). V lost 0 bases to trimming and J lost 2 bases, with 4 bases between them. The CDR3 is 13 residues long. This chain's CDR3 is CASSLAGNYGYTF. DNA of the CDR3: TGTGCCAGCAGCTTAGCCGGAAACTATGGCTACACCTTC.

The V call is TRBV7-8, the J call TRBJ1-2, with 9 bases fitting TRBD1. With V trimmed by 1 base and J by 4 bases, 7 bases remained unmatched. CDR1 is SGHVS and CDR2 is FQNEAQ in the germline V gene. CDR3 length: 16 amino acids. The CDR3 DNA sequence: TGTGCCAGCAGCTTAGATGGGACAGGGCGAAGCTATGGCTACACCTTC. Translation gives CASSLDGTGRSYGYTF.

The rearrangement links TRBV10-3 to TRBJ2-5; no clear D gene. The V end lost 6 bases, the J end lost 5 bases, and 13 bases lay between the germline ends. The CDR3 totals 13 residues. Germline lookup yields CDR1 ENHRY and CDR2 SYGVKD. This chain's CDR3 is CAIREVGEETQYF. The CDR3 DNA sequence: TGTGCCATCAGGGAAGTAGGAGAGGAGACCCAGTACTTC.

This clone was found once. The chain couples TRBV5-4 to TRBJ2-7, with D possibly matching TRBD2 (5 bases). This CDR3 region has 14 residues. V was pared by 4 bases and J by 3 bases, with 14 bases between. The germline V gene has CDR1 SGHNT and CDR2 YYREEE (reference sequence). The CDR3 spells CASSSSGSSYEQYF. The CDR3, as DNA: TGTGCCAGCAGCAGTTCGGGATCCAGCTACGAGCAGTACTTC.

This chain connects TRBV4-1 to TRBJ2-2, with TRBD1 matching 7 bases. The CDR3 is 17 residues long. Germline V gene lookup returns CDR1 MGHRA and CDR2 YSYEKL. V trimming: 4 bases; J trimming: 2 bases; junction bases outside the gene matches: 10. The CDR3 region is CASSPKEWDRNTGELFF. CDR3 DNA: TGCGCCAGCAGCCCCAAGGAGTGGGACAGAAACACCGGGGAGCTGTTTTTT.

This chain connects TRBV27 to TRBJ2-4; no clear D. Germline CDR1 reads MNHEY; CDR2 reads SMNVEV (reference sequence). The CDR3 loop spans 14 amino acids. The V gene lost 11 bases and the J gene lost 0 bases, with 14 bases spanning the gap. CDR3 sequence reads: CAPPVLLAKNIQYF. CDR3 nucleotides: TGTGCCCCCCCGGTACTTCTAGCCAAAAACATTCAGTACTTC.

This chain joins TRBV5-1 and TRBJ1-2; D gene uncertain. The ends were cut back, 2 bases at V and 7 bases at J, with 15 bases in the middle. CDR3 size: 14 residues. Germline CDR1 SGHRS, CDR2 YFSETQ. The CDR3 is CASSLETANGGYTF. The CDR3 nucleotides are TGCGCCAGCAGCTTAGAGACCGCTAACGGTGGCTACACCTTC.

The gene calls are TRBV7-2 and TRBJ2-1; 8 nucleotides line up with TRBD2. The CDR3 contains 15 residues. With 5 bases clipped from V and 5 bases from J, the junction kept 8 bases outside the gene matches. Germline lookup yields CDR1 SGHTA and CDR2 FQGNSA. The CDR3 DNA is TGTGCCAGCAGCCGCGGGGGGATCGAAAACAATGAGCAGTTCTTC. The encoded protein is CASSRGGIENNEQFF.

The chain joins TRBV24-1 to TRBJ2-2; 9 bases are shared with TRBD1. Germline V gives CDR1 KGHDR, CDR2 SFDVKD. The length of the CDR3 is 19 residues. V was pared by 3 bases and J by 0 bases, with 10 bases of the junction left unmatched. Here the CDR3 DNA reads TGTGCCACCAGTGATCCGACAGGGGGGCTATTCGCGAACACCGGGGAGCTGTTTTTT. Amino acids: CATSDPTGGLFANTGELFF.

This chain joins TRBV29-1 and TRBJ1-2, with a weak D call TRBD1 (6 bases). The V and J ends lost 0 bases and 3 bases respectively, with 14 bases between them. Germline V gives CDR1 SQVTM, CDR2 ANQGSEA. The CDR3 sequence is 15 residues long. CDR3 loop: CSVEDRVYRDYGYTF. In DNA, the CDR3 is TGCAGCGTTGAAGATCGGGTCTACAGGGACTATGGCTACACCTTC.

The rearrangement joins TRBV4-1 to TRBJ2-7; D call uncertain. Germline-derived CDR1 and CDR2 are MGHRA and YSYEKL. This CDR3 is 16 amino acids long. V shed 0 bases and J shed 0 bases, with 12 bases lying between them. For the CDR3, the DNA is TGCGCCAGCAGCCAAGACGACTTTCCGAGCTCCTACGAGCAGTACTTC. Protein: CASSQDDFPSSYEQYF.

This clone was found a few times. For the CDR3, the DNA is TGCGCCAGCAATTCGGGACAGGGCTCCTACGAGCAGTACTTC. Translating gives CASNSGQGSYEQYF. The genes are TRBV5-1 and TRBJ2-7; 9 bases are shared with TRBD1. The CDR3 runs 14 residues. The J segment lost 0 bases and the V segment lost 6 bases, leaving 4 bases of the junction unmatched. Germline-derived CDR1 and CDR2 are SGHRS and YFSETQ.

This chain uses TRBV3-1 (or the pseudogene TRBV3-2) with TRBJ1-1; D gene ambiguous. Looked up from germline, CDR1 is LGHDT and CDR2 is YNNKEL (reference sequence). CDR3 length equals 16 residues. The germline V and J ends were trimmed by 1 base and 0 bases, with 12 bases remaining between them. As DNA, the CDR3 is TGTGCCAGCAGCCAAGGGTGGACCCAATTGAACACTGAAGCTTTCTTT. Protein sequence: CASSQGWTQLNTEAFF.

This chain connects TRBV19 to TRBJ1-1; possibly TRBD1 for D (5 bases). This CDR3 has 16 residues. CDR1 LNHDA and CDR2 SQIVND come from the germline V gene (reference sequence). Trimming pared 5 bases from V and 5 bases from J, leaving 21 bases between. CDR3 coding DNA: TGTGCCAGTAGTCCCGCGGGGGTACTGTTGCGGACTGAAGCTTTCTTT. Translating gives CASSPAGVLLRTEAFF.

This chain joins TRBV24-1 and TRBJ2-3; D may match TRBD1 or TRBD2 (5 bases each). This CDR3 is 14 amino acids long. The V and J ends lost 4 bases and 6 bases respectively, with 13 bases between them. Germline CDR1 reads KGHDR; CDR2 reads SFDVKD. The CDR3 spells CATSENRDDDTQYF. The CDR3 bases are TGTGCCACCAGTGAAAACCGGGACGACGATACGCAGTATTTT.

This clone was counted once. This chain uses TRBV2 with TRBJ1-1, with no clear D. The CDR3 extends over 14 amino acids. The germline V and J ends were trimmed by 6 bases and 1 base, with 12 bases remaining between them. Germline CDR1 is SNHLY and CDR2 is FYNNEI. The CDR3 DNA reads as TGTGCCAGCAGACCACAGATACAGAACACTGAAGCTTTCTTT. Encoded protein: CASRPQIQNTEAFF.

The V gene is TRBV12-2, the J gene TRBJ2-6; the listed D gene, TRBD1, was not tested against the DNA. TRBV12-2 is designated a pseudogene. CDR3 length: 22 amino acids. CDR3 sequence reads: CASRLASFTGQGTSSGANVLTF. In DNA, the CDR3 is TGTGCAAGTCGCTTAGCTTCTTTCACGGGACAGGGAACCTCCTCTGGGGCCAACGTCCTGACTTTC.

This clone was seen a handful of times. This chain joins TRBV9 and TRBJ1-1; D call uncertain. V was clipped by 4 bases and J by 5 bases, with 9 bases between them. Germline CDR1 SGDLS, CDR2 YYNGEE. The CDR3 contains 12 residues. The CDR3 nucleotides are TGTGCCAGCAGCCCGATTGGGACTGAAGCTTTCTTT. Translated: CASSPIGTEAFF.

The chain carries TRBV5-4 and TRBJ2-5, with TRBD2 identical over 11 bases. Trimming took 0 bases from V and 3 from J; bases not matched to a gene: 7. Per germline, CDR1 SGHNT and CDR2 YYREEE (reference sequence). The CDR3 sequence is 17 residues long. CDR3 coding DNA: TGTGCCAGCAGCTTGGAGCCCTTAGCGGGGGGGAAAGAGACCCAGTACTTC. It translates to CASSLEPLAGGKETQYF.

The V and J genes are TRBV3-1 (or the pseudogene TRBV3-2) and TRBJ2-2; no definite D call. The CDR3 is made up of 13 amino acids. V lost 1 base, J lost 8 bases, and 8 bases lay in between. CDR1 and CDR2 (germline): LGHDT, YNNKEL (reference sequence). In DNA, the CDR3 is TGTGCCAGCAGCCAAGTCGAGTCTGGGGAGCTGTTTTTT. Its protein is CASSQVESGELFF.

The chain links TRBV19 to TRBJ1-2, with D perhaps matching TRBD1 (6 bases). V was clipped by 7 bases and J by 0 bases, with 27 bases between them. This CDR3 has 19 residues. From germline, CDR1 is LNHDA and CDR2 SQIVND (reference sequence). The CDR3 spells CASTAGRVMGTSSNYGYTF. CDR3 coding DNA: TGTGCCAGTACCGCAGGTCGCGTTATGGGGACATCATCTAACTATGGCTACACCTTC.